Each of the 22 T cell receptor beta chains below was sequenced from the same sample in a study of T cell repertoires in cytomegalovirus infection. TCRdb reprocessed the reads via MiXCR and lists one record per CDR3 protein. In the table there are about 400,000 distinct CDR3 sequences, about 35% of which are singletons. Their cognate antigens are unknown. Source: cultured PBMCs, taken from culture after CMV antigen stimulation. All receptors come from a human donor in good health (CMV status not recorded). Some clones in this sample may be carry-over from other donors' samples.

This clonotype was counted a few times. V and J are TRBV18 and TRBJ1-2; no definite D call. Germline V CDR1 and CDR2: KGHSH, LQKENI. The V end lost 0 bases, the J end lost 7 bases, and 12 bases lay between the germline ends. CDR3 size: 14 residues. The CDR3 region is CASSPPLWIGGYTF. The DNA of the CDR3 is TGTGCCAGCTCACCACCTCTGTGGATCGGTGGCTACACCTTC.

This sequence joins TRBV7-2 and TRBJ1-5, with 7 bases matching TRBD1. The CDR3 loop spans 18 amino acids. V was pared by 2 bases and J by 4 bases, with 14 bases of the junction left unmatched. The germline gives CDR1 SGHTA, CDR2 FQGNSA. DNA for the CDR3: TGTGCCAGCAGCTTATTTCCCCCAGACAGGGTGATAAATCAGCCCCAGCATTTT. As protein: CASSLFPPDRVINQPQHF.

The V call is TRBV7-2, the J call TRBJ1-1; D unclear. CDR3 length: 15 amino acids. Between the trimmed V and J ends, which lost 1 base and 6 bases, there was a span of 15 bases. Germline V gene data show CDR1 as SGHTA and CDR2 as FQGNSA. The CDR3 DNA is TGTGCCAGCAGCTTAGTAGGAAACTCACTTCCTGAAGCTTTCTTT. Its translation is CASSLVGNSLPEAFF.

Here the CDR3 reads CASSISAGGTYNEQFF. CDR3 coding DNA: TGTGCCAGTAGTATATCGGCGGGAGGGACCTACAATGAGCAGTTCTTC. The chain carries TRBV19 and TRBJ2-1; TRBD2 aligns across 9 bases. The CDR3 extends over 16 amino acids. The junction had 4 bases not matched to a gene; V was cut back by 2 bases and J by 2 bases. Germline values: CDR1 LNHDA, CDR2 SQIVND (reference sequence).

This clonotype has at least ten counts. The chain recombines TRBV7-2 with TRBJ2-1, with TRBD2 matching over 15 bases. Germline V gives CDR1 SGHTA, CDR2 FQGNSA. The J segment lost 6 bases and the V segment lost 1 base, leaving 4 bases of the junction unmatched. The CDR3 runs 17 residues. CDR3 nucleotides: TGTGCCAGCAGCTTAGAAGGGACTAGCGGGAGGATCAATGAGCAGTTCTTC. Its translation: CASSLEGTSGRINEQFF.

J is TRBJ2-1 and V is TRBV6-2 or TRBV6-3; D unresolved. The CDR3 length is 13 residues. The V end was cut by 4 bases, the J end by 7 bases, with 11 bases between. Germline values: CDR1 MNHEY, CDR2 SVGEGT. CDR3 region: CASSWFRNNEQFF. The CDR3 nucleotides read TGTGCCAGCAGTTGGTTCAGGAATAATGAGCAGTTCTTC.

Here the CDR3 reads CASSLEGELTGNTIYF. The CDR3, as DNA: TGTGCCAGCAGTTTAGAAGGGGAACTTACTGGAAACACCATATATTTT. The chain has TRBV12-3 or TRBV12-4 and TRBJ1-3, with D possibly being TRBD1 (5 bases). The CDR3 runs 16 residues. Trimming stripped 1 base from V and 2 bases from J, with 12 bases between.

This clonotype was detected a few times. The gene calls are TRBV20-1 and TRBJ2-7; TRBD2 matches 11 bases. Per germline, CDR1 DFQATT and CDR2 SNEGSKA (reference sequence). J gave up 2 bases and V 4 bases, and 4 bases lay outside the gene matches. The CDR3 runs 14 residues. CDR3 protein: CSATIAGGTYEQYF. The CDR3 region has the DNA TGCAGTGCTACTATAGCGGGAGGGACCTACGAGCAGTACTTC.

The chain links TRBV12-3 or TRBV12-4 to TRBJ1-1; D remains unclear. The CDR3 is 13 amino acids. Trimming left V 6 bases short and J 1 base short, with 9 bases between. CDR3 in DNA: TGTGCCAGCAGAGGAGTATGGAACACTGAAGCTTTCTTT. Protein sequence: CASRGVWNTEAFF.

The rearrangement links TRBV12-3 or TRBV12-4 to TRBJ2-5; TRBD2 aligns across 7 bases. This CDR3 is built from 15 residues. Unmatched junction bases numbered 11, after V lost 6 bases and J lost 4 bases. The CDR3: CASSYTSAGVETQYF. CDR3 coding DNA: TGTGCCAGCAGCTACACCTCTGCGGGAGTAGAGACCCAGTACTTC.

This clonotype was observed a handful of times. J is TRBJ2-1 and V is TRBV7-9, with 7 bases that match TRBD2. CDR1 is SEHNR and CDR2 is FQNEAQ in the germline V gene (reference sequence). J gave up 0 bases and V 1 base, and 9 bases lay outside the gene matches. This CDR3 region has 18 residues. CDR3 sequence: CASSLGASSGSSYNEQFF. The CDR3 DNA reads as TGTGCCAGCAGCTTAGGGGCCTCTAGCGGAAGCTCCTACAATGAGCAGTTCTTC.

This clonotype was picked up many times. The rearrangement links TRBV7-2 to TRBJ2-1, with D perhaps matching TRBD2 (6 bases). This CDR3 region has 14 residues. V was clipped by 2 bases and J by 8 bases, with 13 bases between them. Germline V CDR1 and CDR2: SGHTA, FQGNSA. CDR3 loop: CASSLLGSGDEQFF. CDR3 bases: TGTGCCAGCAGCTTACTCGGGAGTGGTGATGAGCAGTTCTTC.

This rearrangement joins TRBV10-3 to TRBJ1-3; 8 nucleotides align to TRBD1. This CDR3 has 14 amino acids. Germline V gene data show CDR1 as ENHRY and CDR2 as SYGVKD. After removal of 7 bases from V and 2 bases from J, the junction contained 4 bases not matched to a gene. The CDR3 loop reads CAITVDRAGNTIYF. For the CDR3, the DNA is TGTGCCATCACCGTGGACAGGGCTGGAAACACCATATATTTT.

Comments on this clonotype: A much larger clone lies one base from this, so it may be a read error. The rearrangement joins TRBV2 to TRBJ2-1, with TRBD1 identical over 7 bases. Germline trimming cut 5 bases from V and 9 bases from J; bases unmatched to any gene: 1. Germline assignment: CDR1 SNHLY and CDR2 FYNNEI. CDR3 length: 11 residues. DNA of the CDR3: TGTGCCAGCAGTTACAGGGGTGAGCAGTTCTTC. This gives the protein CASSYRGEQFF. The full variable domain, its missing parts supplied by reference TRBV2 and TRBJ2-1, is EPEVTQTPSHQVTQMGQEVILRCVPISNHLYFYWYRQILGQKVEFLVSFYNNEISEKSEIFDDQFSVERPDGSNFTLKIRSTKLEDSAMYFCASSYRGEQFFGPGTRLTVL.

This clonotype was seen many times. The genes are TRBV7-2 and TRBJ2-5; 11 nucleotides line up with TRBD2. Germline values: CDR1 SGHTA, CDR2 FQGNSA. V lost 5 bases and J lost 4; bases outside the gene matches: 6. CDR3 length equals 15 residues. The CDR3 region is CASSPTSGSRETQYF. The CDR3 DNA follows: TGTGCCAGCAGCCCCACTAGCGGGAGTCGAGAGACCCAGTACTTC. The full variable domain, rest sourced from reference TRBV7-2 and TRBJ2-5, is GAGVSQSPSNKVTEKGKDVELRCDPISGHTALYWYRQSLGQGLEFLIYFQGNSAPDKSGLPSDRFSAERTGGSVSTLTIQRTQQEDSAVYLCASSPTSGSRETQYFGPGTRLLVL.

This clonotype showed up just a few times. The chain recombines TRBV28 with TRBJ2-5; TRBD1 is a possible D gene (6 bases). CDR1 is MDHEN, CDR2 SYDVKM, per germline. The CDR3 contains 13 residues. The V end lost 6 bases, the J end lost 4 bases, and 12 bases lay between the germline ends. Here the CDR3 reads CASREGGRETQYF. CDR3 bases: TGTGCCAGCAGAGAAGGGGGTAGAGAGACCCAGTACTTC.

The chain joins TRBV19 to TRBJ2-1, with TRBD2 matching over 13 bases. CDR1 is LNHDA, CDR2 SQIVND, per germline (reference sequence). This CDR3 region has 15 residues. The V segment lost 7 bases and the J segment 10 bases; nucleotides outside the gene matches: 10. CDR3 sequence reads: CASTTRTSGSGEQFF. The CDR3 DNA reads TGTGCCAGTACCACAAGGACTAGCGGGAGCGGCGAGCAGTTCTTC.

V gene TRBV12-3 or TRBV12-4 combines with J gene TRBJ2-7; 7 nucleotides match TRBD2. The CDR3 runs 14 residues. V shed 0 bases, J shed 5 bases, and the junction held 4 bases outside the gene matches. This CDR3 reads CASSLAGGPNEQYF. The CDR3 bases are TGTGCCAGCAGTTTAGCGGGAGGGCCGAACGAGCAGTACTTC.

This clonotype was observed a few times. The chain employs TRBV19 and TRBJ1-1, with unresolved D. Trimming shortened V by 1 base and J by 10 bases, and 10 bases separated the two germline ends. Germline CDR1 and CDR2: LNHDA and SQIVND (reference sequence). CDR3 length equals 12 residues. CDR3 loop: CASSIGSKGAFF. For the CDR3, the DNA is TGTGCCAGTAGTATAGGTTCGAAGGGAGCTTTCTTT. The full variable domain, completed using reference TRBV19 and TRBJ1-1, is DGGITQSPKYLFRKEGQNVTLSCEQNLNHDAMYWYRQDPGQGLRLIYYSQIVNDFQKGDIAEGYSVSREKKESFPLTVTSAQKNPTAFYLCASSIGSKGAFFGQGTRLTVV.

The chain carries TRBV3-1 and TRBJ1-3, with a possible D match to TRBD1 (5 bases). Germline values: CDR1 LGHDT, CDR2 YNNKEL (reference sequence). Trimming stripped 3 bases from V and 0 bases from J, with 15 bases between. The CDR3 totals 17 residues. For the CDR3, the DNA is TGTGCCAGCAGCCAGGAAGGACACTCGTTCTCTGGAAACACCATATATTTT. Its translation: CASSQEGHSFSGNTIYF.

The chain employs TRBV18 and TRBJ2-1; 12 bases fit TRBD2. The germline gives CDR1 KGHSH, CDR2 LQKENI. V lost 2 bases and J lost 0; bases outside the gene matches: 17. The CDR3 is made up of 22 amino acids. The CDR3 bases are TGTGCCAGCTCACCAAAGGCTGAGCGACTAGCGGGAGTAGGGAGCTCCTACAATGAGCAGTTCTTC. This encodes CASSPKAERLAGVGSSYNEQFF.

This clonotype has at least ten counts. V gene TRBV7-2 combines with J gene TRBJ2-7, with 7 bases lining up with TRBD1. J was trimmed by 6 bases and V by 5 bases; bases with no gene match: 7. CDR3 length equals 13 residues. Germline CDR1 reads SGHTA; CDR2 reads FQGNSA. Here the CDR3 DNA reads TGTGCCAGCAGCCCCTCCCCAGGGGGCGAGCAGTACGTC. Translated: CASSPSPGGEQYV.